Below, 5 T cell receptor beta chains from the same sample are listed, as sequenced in a study of naive and memory T cell subsets. Blood and skin TCR RNA was reverse transcribed with alpha and beta constant primers. TCRdb passed the 5' RACE reads through MiXCR, listing each CDR3 protein once. The table lists over 20,000 distinct CDR3 sequences, around a quarter of them singletons, with around 1.8% in the top ten. Whole blood, 2.5 to 3 ml, came from adult healthy volunteers. These TCRs come from a female donor in good health.

This clonotype was seen a few times. In nucleotides, the CDR3 is TGCAGCACCTGGACAGGGGCGGAGGGCACTGAAGCTTTCTTT. It yields the protein CSTWTGAEGTEAFF. The chain combines TRBV29-1 with TRBJ1-1; 9 bases match TRBD1. The CDR3 contains 14 residues. The trim removed 8 bases at V and 4 bases at J, leaving 11 bases unmatched. Germline assignment: CDR1 SQVTM and CDR2 ANQGSEA.

For this clonotype: A much more abundant neighbour one base away suggests this may be a read error. The chain recombines TRBV20-1 with TRBJ1-5; a possible D gene is TRBD1 (5 bases). Germline V lookup: CDR1 DFQATT, CDR2 SNEGSKA (reference sequence). The CDR3 sequence is 15 residues long. The CDR3 protein is CSAEGTSGGNQPQNF. The CDR3 bases are TGCAGTGCTGAAGGGACGTCCGGTGGCAATCAGCCCCAGAATTTT.

The sample holds a few counts of this clonotype. The chain carries TRBV9 and TRBJ2-7; D is ambiguous. The CDR3 has 14 residues. Germline V gene data show CDR1 as SGDLS and CDR2 as YYNGEE. With 0 bases removed from V and 2 bases from J, the gap between germline ends came to 9 bases. Written as DNA, the CDR3 is TGTGCCAGCAGCGTAGGCCTGGAGACCTACGAGCAGTACTTC. Translating gives CASSVGLETYEQYF.

J is TRBJ2-7 and V is TRBV12-5, with TRBD1 identical over 7 bases. The CDR3 is made up of 15 amino acids. The J segment lost 0 bases and the V segment lost 6 bases, leaving 8 bases of the junction unmatched. From germline, CDR1 is LGHNT and CDR2 FRNRAP. The CDR3 DNA reads as TGTGCTAGTGGCCGCGACAGGGTACTCTCCTACGAGCAGTACTTC. Residues: CASGRDRVLSYEQYF.

About this clonotype: A much larger clone differs from this one at a single base, so this may be a read error. The chain uses TRBV20-1 and TRBJ2-1, with 8 bases lining up with TRBD2. Germline V gene lookup returns CDR1 DFQATT and CDR2 SNEGSKA (reference sequence). The CDR3 extends over 14 amino acids. With 3 bases clipped from V and 8 bases from J, the junction kept 9 bases outside the gene matches. The CDR3 loop is CSARSSGSGDEQFF. The CDR3, as DNA: TGCAGTGCTAGGTCCAGCGGGAGTGGCGATGAGCAGTTCTTC.